Each of the 27 T cell receptor beta chains below was sequenced from the same sample in a study of OX40 agonist ivuxolimab in advanced cancers. The protocol was immunoSEQ multiplex PCR, while the TCRdb copy is restricted to in-frame clones and leaves out a portion. The sample holds around 60,000 clones, roughly nine tenths seen once. The input for sequencing was CD4+ or CD8+ T cells sorted from blood, taken in a trial of the OX40 agonist ivuxolimab. The receptors were gathered from an adult with an advanced solid tumor such as melanoma, head and neck, liver or kidney cancer.

The chain joins TRBV9 to TRBJ2-1, with D tentatively TRBD2 (5 bases). The CDR3 loop spans 15 amino acids. Trimming removed 0 bases at V and 4 bases at J, with 11 bases between. Germline V lookup: CDR1 SGDLS, CDR2 YYNGEE. The CDR3: CASSVVGNAYNEQFF. The CDR3 nucleotides are TGTGCCAGCAGCGTAGTCGGGAACGCATACAATGAGCAGTTCTTC.

CDR3 nucleotide sequence: TGCGCCAGCAGCTTTCTTGGGGAGACCCAGTACTTC. It is translated as CASSFLGETQYF. The chain has TRBV5-1 and TRBJ2-5; D is unresolved. The CDR3 has 12 amino acids. Trimming took off 2 bases at V and 5 bases at J, with 7 bases between the two ends. CDR1 SGHRS and CDR2 YFSETQ come from the germline V gene. The full variable domain, in which reference TRBV5-1 and TRBJ2-5 provide the parts outside the CDR3, is KAGVTQTPRYLIKTRGQQVTLSCSPISGHRSVSWYQQTPGQGLQFLFEYFSETQRNKGNFPGRFSGRQFSNSRSEMNVSTLELGDSALYLCASSFLGETQYFGPGTRLLVL.

The chain uses TRBV6-6 and TRBJ1-2; unclear D gene. The CDR3 is 12 residues long. The germline V and J ends were trimmed by 2 bases and 7 bases, with 8 bases remaining between them. Germline assignment: CDR1 MNHNY and CDR2 SVGAGI (reference sequence). In DNA form, the CDR3 reads TGTGCCAGCAGTTACGCTGAAAGTGGCTACACCTTC. This codes for CASSYAESGYTF.

The V call is TRBV5-4, the J call TRBJ1-2, with a possible D match to TRBD1 (5 bases). Germline V lookup: CDR1 SGHNT, CDR2 YYREEE (reference sequence). Trimming took off 5 bases at V and 5 bases at J, with 19 bases between the two ends. The length of the CDR3 is 15 residues. The CDR3 here is CASSRPDSDFYGYTF. As DNA, the CDR3 is TGTGCCAGCAGTCGACCCGACAGTGACTTTTATGGCTACACCTTC.

The chain is built from TRBV5-1 and TRBJ2-3, with 8 bases lining up with TRBD2. This CDR3 spans 16 amino acids. Germline values: CDR1 SGHRS, CDR2 YFSETQ. After removal of 0 bases from V and 0 bases from J, the junction contained 3 bases not matched to a gene. This CDR3 is CASSLAGGASTDTQYF. CDR3 nucleotide sequence: TGCGCCAGCAGCTTGGCGGGAGGGGCGAGCACAGATACGCAGTATTTT.

V usage is TRBV29-1 and J usage is TRBJ2-3, with D unresolved. The CDR3 runs to 13 residues. Germline V gene data show CDR1 as SQVTM and CDR2 as ANQGSEA. The V end was cut by 4 bases, the J end by 1 base, with 9 bases between. The CDR3 loop is CSVGAPGTDTQYF. The DNA for the CDR3 is TGCAGCGTTGGGGCACCAGGCACAGATACGCAGTATTTT.

In this sample, this clone turned up a few times. This chain connects TRBV6-5 to TRBJ1-6, with D unresolved. V was cut by 0 bases and J by 9 bases, with 15 bases left in between. This CDR3 has 16 amino acids. CDR1 is MNHEY and CDR2 is SVGAGI in the germline V gene. DNA of the CDR3: TGTGCCAGCAGTTACTCGAATATGGGCGGTGGTTCACCCCTCCACTTT. It translates to CASSYSNMGGGSPLHF.

This sequence joins TRBV28 and TRBJ2-3, with TRBD1 as a possible D gene (5 bases). This CDR3 is built from 14 residues. The ends were cut back, 6 bases at V and 0 bases at J, with 10 bases in the middle. Germline CDR1 is MDHEN and CDR2 is SYDVKM. The CDR3 region has the DNA TGTGCCAGCAGAGTAGGGGTTAGCACAGATACGCAGTATTTT. Protein product: CASRVGVSTDTQYF.

The chain combines TRBV19 with TRBJ2-7; D is possibly TRBD1 or TRBD2 (7 bases each). Germline CDR1 and CDR2: LNHDA and SQIVND (reference sequence). V lost 6 bases and J lost 5, with 20 bases in between. The CDR3 spans 15 residues. The CDR3: CASRAQGDYYDEQYF. CDR3 nucleotide sequence: TGTGCCAGTAGGGCCCAGGGGGACTACTACGACGAGCAGTACTTC.

This chain uses TRBV2 with TRBJ1-4, with TRBD1 identical over 10 bases. Looked up from germline, CDR1 is SNHLY and CDR2 is FYNNEI. The CDR3 is 13 residues long. J gave up 7 bases and V 6 bases, and 2 bases lay outside the gene matches. CDR3 sequence reads: CASRDRGGEKLFF. The CDR3 region has the DNA TGTGCCAGCAGGGACAGGGGGGGTGAAAAACTGTTTTTT.

This clone was found once. This chain joins TRBV5-5 and TRBJ1-6; 9 bases are shared with TRBD1. Trimming cost V 4 bases and J 7 bases; bases outside gene matches: 6. Per the germline V gene, CDR1 is SGHKS and CDR2 is YYEKEE (reference sequence). This CDR3 has 15 residues. For the CDR3, the DNA is TGTGCCAGCAGCCTCGGACAGGGGTACAATTCACCCCTCCACTTT. Its protein is CASSLGQGYNSPLHF.

The V and J genes are TRBV5-6 and TRBJ2-1; TRBD1 matches at 7 bases. Germline CDR1 and CDR2: SGHDT and YYEEEE. The V segment lost 4 bases and the J segment 3 bases; nucleotides outside the gene matches: 7. This CDR3 has 15 residues. The CDR3 sequence is CASSPGDSFYNEQFF. The CDR3 nucleotides are TGTGCCAGCAGCCCAGGGGACAGCTTCTACAATGAGCAGTTCTTC.

This clone was seen a single time. V gene TRBV28 combines with J gene TRBJ2-3; 11 nucleotides line up with TRBD2. The ends lost 4 bases at V and 2 bases at J; junction bases unmatched: 11. There are 18 residues in the CDR3. Germline values: CDR1 MDHEN, CDR2 SYDVKM. CDR3 in amino acids: CASSSPATSGSSTDTQYF. Here the CDR3 DNA reads TGTGCCAGCAGTTCACCCGCAACTAGCGGGAGTTCCACAGATACGCAGTATTTT.

The sample holds one count of this clone. V and J are TRBV9 and TRBJ2-2; no firm D call. CDR3 size: 16 residues. Germline lookup yields CDR1 SGDLS and CDR2 YYNGEE. Trimming pared 0 bases from V and 1 base from J, leaving 10 bases between. The CDR3 region has the DNA TGTGCCAGCAGCGTAGGCGATGCAGGGAACACCGGGGAGCTGTTTTTT. It encodes CASSVGDAGNTGELFF.

The count of this clone is one. The chain employs TRBV6-1 and TRBJ2-7, with TRBD1 identical over 11 bases. Germline V CDR1 and CDR2: MNHNS, SASEGT. The CDR3 consists of 15 residues. Trimming cost V 8 bases and J 0 bases; bases outside gene matches: 6. The CDR3 nucleotides read TGTGCCAGCGGGGACAGGGGGATCCTCTCCTACGAGCAGTACTTC. As protein: CASGDRGILSYEQYF.

J is TRBJ1-3 and V is TRBV6-6; TRBD1 might be the D (5 bases). This CDR3 is built from 16 residues. V was shortened by 8 bases and J by 8 bases, with 25 bases between the two germline ends. Germline V gene data show CDR1 as MNHNY and CDR2 as SVGAGI (reference sequence). In DNA form, the CDR3 reads TGTGCCAGCTCTGGCCTGGAATCGGGGCAACGGGACACCATATATTTT. Its translation is CASSGLESGQRDTIYF.

This chain joins TRBV20-1 and TRBJ2-7; no definite D call. The CDR3 has 11 residues. V was shortened by 6 bases and J by 2 bases, with 8 bases between the two germline ends. The V gene's germline CDR1 is DFQATT and CDR2 SNEGSKA (reference sequence). DNA for the CDR3: TGCAGTGCATTCAGGCCCTACGAGCAGTACTTC. This codes for CSAFRPYEQYF.

In its sample, this clone was seen once. The V call is TRBV6-1, the J call TRBJ2-2; D call uncertain. The CDR3 is 13 residues long. Trimming removed 5 bases at V and 2 bases at J, with 6 bases between. The V gene's germline CDR1 is MNHNS and CDR2 SASEGT. CDR3 residues: CASSSANTGELFF. In DNA, the CDR3 is TGTGCCAGCAGTTCTGCTAACACCGGGGAGCTGTTTTTT.

The sample holds one count of this clone. This sequence joins TRBV7-8 and TRBJ2-5; 9 bases map to TRBD2. Losses at the gene ends were 5 bases for V and 5 bases for J; bases not matched to a gene: 12. The CDR3 totals 16 residues. Germline lookup yields CDR1 SGHVS and CDR2 FQNEAQ. This CDR3 is CASSLIPAGGGETQYF. The CDR3 DNA is TGTGCCAGCAGCCTAATACCAGCGGGGGGCGGGGAGACCCAGTACTTC.

The rearrangement links TRBV10-3 to TRBJ2-7; D possibly corresponds to TRBD1 (5 bases). Trimming removed 6 bases at V and 1 base at J, with 7 bases between. The CDR3 totals 12 residues. Germline V CDR1 and CDR2: ENHRY, SYGVKD. The CDR3 spells CAIRDNSYEQYF. The CDR3, as DNA: TGTGCCATCAGGGACAATTCCTACGAGCAGTACTTC.

The rearrangement joins TRBV10-3 to TRBJ2-3; maybe TRBD1 (5 bases). This CDR3 has 15 residues. Germline loops: CDR1 ENHRY, CDR2 SYGVKD. V dropped 2 bases and J dropped 6 bases, with 15 bases sitting between them. CDR3 DNA sequence: TGTGCCATCAGTGAGAGGGGCGGACGGCCGGATACGCAGTATTTT. Translated: CAISERGGRPDTQYF.

V gene TRBV7-2 combines with J gene TRBJ1-2; D gene uncertain. The germline V gene has CDR1 SGHTA and CDR2 FQGNSA. Trimming left V 5 bases short and J 2 bases short, with 12 bases between. The CDR3 is 14 amino acids. This CDR3 is CASSRAGPNYGYTF. DNA of the CDR3: TGTGCCAGCAGCCGAGCCGGACCGAACTATGGCTACACCTTC. Supplemented by reference TRBV7-2 and TRBJ1-2, the full variable domain reads GAGVSQSPSNKVTEKGKDVELRCDPISGHTALYWYRQSLGQGLEFLIYFQGNSAPDKSGLPSDRFSAERTGGSVSTLTIQRTQQEDSAVYLCASSRAGPNYGYTFGSGTRLTVV.

V is TRBV7-9 and J is TRBJ1-6, with 8 bases fitting TRBD1. This CDR3 has 16 amino acids. CDR1 SEHNR and CDR2 FQNEAQ come from the germline V gene (reference sequence). V shed 5 bases and J 9 bases; nucleotides not matched to a gene: 12. CDR3 sequence (DNA): TGTGCCAGCAGCAAAAGCCTCGGACAGGGTGGTTCACCCCTCCACTTT. Amino acid sequence: CASSKSLGQGGSPLHF.

The chain joins TRBV12-5 to TRBJ2-1; 8 bases match TRBD2. This CDR3 spans 16 amino acids. Germline CDR1 and CDR2: LGHNT and FRNRAP. V lost 0 bases, J lost 4 bases, and 5 bases stayed unmatched. CDR3: CASGLVRLAGYNEQFF. Written as DNA, the CDR3 is TGTGCTAGTGGTTTGGTACGGTTAGCGGGATACAATGAGCAGTTCTTC.

This clone showed up just once. This chain connects TRBV5-6 to TRBJ2-3; D unclear. The germline gives CDR1 SGHDT, CDR2 YYEEEE. The length of the CDR3 is 17 residues. V was pared by 1 base and J by 5 bases, with 20 bases between. CDR3 in DNA: TGTGCCAGCAGCTTGAAAACCCCCATTCTCCGGGTAGATACGCAGTATTTT. Residues: CASSLKTPILRVDTQYF. The full variable domain, its missing parts supplied by reference TRBV5-6 and TRBJ2-3, is DAGVTQSPTHLIKTRGQQVTLRCSPKSGHDTVSWYQQALGQGPQFIFQYYEEEERQRGNFPDRFSGHQFPNYSSELNVNALLLGDSALYLCASSLKTPILRVDTQYFGPGTRLTVL.

The CDR3 protein is CASSQDISSGTDLSYEQYF. The CDR3 DNA is TGTGCCAGCAGCCAAGATATTTCTAGCGGGACCGATTTGTCCTACGAGCAGTACTTC. The genes are TRBV4-2 and TRBJ2-7, with TRBD2 matching 9 bases. After removal of 0 bases from V and 1 base from J, the junction contained 13 bases not matched to a gene. The CDR3 totals 19 residues. Germline V gene data show CDR1 as LGHNA and CDR2 as YNFKEQ.

The chain employs TRBV7-9 and TRBJ1-2, with 7 bases aligning to TRBD1. The V gene end was trimmed by 5 bases and the J gene end by 2 bases; junction bases not matched to a gene: 5. The CDR3 runs to 14 residues. Germline assignment: CDR1 SEHNR and CDR2 FQNEAQ (reference sequence). The CDR3: CASSATTGNYGYTF. As DNA, the CDR3 is TGTGCCAGCAGCGCCACGACAGGGAACTATGGCTACACCTTC.